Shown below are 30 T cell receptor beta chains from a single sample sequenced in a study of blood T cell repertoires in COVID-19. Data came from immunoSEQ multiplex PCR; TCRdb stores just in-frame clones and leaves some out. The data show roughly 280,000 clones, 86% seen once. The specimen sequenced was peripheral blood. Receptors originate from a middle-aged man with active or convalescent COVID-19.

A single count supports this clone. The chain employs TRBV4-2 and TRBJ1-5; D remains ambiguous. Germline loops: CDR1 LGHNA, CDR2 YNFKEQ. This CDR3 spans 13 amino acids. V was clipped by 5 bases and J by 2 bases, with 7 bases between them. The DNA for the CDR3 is TGTGCCAGCAGCGTCGAGGGCAATCAGCCCCAGCATTTT. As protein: CASSVEGNQPQHF.

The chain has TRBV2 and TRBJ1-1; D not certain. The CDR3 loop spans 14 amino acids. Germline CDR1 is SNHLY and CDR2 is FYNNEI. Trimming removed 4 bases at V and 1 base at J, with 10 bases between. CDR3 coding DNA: TGTGCCAGCAGTGGGGAGGGAGGGAACACTGAAGCTTTCTTT. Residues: CASSGEGGNTEAFF.

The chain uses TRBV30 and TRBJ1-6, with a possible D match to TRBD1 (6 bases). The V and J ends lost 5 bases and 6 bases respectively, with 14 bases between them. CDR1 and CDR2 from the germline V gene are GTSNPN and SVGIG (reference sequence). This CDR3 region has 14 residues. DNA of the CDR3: TGTGCCTGGTCGAGGGGGGGGGCTAATTCACCCCTCCACTTT. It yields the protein CAWSRGGANSPLHF.

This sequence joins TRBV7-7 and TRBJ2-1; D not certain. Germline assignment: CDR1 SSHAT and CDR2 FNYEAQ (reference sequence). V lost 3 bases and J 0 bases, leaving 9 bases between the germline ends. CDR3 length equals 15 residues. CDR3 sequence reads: CASSFRESSYNEQFF. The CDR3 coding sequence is TGTGCCAGCAGCTTCCGAGAGAGCTCCTACAATGAGCAGTTCTTC.

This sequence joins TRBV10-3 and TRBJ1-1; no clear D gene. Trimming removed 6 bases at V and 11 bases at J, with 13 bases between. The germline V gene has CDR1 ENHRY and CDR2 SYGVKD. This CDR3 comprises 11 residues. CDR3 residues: CAIRSGDTAFF. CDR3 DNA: TGTGCCATCAGGTCCGGGGATACGGCTTTCTTT.

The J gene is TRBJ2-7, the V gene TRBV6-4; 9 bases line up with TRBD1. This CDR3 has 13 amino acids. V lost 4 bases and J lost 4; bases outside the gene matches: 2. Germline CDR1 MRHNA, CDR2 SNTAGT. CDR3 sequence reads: CASSVDRGYEQYF. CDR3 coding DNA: TGTGCCAGCAGTGTGGACAGGGGTTACGAGCAGTACTTC.

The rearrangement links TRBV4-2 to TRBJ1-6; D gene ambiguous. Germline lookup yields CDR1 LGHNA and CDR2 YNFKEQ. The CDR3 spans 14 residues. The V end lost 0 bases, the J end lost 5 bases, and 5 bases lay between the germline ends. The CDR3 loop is CASSQDRDNSPLHF. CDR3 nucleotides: TGTGCCAGCAGCCAAGATCGGGATAATTCACCCCTCCACTTT.

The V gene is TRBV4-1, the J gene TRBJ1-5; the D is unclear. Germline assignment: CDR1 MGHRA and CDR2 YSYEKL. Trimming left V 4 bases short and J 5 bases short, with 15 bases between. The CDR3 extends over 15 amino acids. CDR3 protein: CASSPGWSFDQPQHF. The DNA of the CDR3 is TGCGCCAGCAGCCCCGGTTGGAGTTTCGATCAGCCCCAGCATTTT.

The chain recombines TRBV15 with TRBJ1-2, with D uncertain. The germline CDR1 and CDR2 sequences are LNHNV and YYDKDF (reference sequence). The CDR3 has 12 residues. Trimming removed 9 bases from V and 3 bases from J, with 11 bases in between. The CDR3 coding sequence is TGTGCCACTTCGCTTGGAGACTATGGCTACACCTTC. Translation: CATSLGDYGYTF.

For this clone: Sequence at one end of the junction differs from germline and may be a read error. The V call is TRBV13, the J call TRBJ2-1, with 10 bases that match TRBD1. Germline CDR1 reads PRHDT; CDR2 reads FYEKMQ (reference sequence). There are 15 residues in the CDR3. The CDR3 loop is CASSIGTGEVNEQFF. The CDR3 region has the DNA TGTGCCAGCAGCATAGGGACAGGGGAGGTCAATGAGCAGTTCTTC.

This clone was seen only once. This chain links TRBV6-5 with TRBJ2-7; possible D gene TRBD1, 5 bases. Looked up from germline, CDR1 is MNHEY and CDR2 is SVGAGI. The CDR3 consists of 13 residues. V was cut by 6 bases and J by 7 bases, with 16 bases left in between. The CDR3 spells CASRDIISGEQYF. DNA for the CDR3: TGTGCCAGCAGGGACATAATTTCTGGGGAGCAGTACTTC.

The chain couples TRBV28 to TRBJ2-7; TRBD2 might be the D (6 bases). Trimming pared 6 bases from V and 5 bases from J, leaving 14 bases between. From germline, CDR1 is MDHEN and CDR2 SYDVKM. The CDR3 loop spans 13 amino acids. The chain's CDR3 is CASSWRGSNEQYF. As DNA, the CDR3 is TGTGCCAGCAGCTGGCGGGGTAGTAACGAGCAGTACTTC.

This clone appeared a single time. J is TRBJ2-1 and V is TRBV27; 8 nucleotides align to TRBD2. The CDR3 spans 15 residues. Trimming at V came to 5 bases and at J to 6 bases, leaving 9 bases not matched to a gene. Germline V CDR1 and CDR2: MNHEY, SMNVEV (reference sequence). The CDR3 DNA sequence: TGTGCCAGCAGTCCCCGGGGGGGACTTGTCAATGAGCAGTTCTTC. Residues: CASSPRGGLVNEQFF.

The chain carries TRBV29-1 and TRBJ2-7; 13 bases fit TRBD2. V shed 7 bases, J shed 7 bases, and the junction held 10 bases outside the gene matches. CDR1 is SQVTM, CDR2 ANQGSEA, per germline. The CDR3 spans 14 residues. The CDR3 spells CSAALGLAGWEQYF. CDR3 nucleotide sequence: TGCAGCGCTGCGTTGGGACTAGCGGGGTGGGAGCAGTACTTC.

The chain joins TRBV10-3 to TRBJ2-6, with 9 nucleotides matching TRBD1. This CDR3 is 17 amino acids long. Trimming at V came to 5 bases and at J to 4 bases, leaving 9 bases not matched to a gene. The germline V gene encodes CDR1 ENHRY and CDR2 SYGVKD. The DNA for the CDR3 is TGTGCCATCAGTCGGGGACAGGGAGGGTACGGGGCCAACGTCCTGACTTTC. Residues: CAISRGQGGYGANVLTF.

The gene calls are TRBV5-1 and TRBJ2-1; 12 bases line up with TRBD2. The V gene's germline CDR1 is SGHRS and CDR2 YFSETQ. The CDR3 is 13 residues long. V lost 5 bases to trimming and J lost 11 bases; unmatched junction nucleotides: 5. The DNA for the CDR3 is TGCGCCAGCAGACTAGCGGGGGGACCGAAGCAGTTCTTC. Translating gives CASRLAGGPKQFF.

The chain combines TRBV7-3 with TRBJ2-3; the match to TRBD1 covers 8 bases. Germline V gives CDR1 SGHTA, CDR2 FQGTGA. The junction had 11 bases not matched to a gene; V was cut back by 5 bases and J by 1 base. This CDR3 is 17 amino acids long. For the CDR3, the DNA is TGTGCCAGCAGCCGACAAGGACAGGGTGGAGGCACAGATACGCAGTATTTT. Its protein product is CASSRQGQGGGTDTQYF.

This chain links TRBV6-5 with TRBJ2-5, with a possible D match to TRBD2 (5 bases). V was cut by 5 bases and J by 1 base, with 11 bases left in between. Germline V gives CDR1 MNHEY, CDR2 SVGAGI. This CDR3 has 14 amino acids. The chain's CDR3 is CASSPGVAQETQYF. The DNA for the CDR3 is TGTGCCAGCAGTCCCGGGGTAGCCCAAGAGACCCAGTACTTC.

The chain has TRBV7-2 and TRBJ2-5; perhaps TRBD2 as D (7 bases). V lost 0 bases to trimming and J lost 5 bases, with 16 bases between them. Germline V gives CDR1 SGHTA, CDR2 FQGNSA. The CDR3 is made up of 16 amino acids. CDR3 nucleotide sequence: TGTGCCAGCAGCTTAGCGGGGGGGGCGGTTCGGGAGACCCAGTACTTC. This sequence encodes CASSLAGGAVRETQYF.

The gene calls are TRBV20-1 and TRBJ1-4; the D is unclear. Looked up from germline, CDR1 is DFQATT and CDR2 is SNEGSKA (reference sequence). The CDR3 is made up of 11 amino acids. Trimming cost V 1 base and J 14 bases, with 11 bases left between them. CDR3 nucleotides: TGCAGTGCTAGAGTCCAAAGGCGGCTGTTTTTT. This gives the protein CSARVQRRLFF.

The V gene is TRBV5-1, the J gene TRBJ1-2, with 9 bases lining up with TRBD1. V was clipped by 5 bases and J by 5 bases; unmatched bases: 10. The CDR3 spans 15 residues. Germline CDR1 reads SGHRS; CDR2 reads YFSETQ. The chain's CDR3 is CASSFETGGIYGYTF. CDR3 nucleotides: TGCGCCAGCAGTTTCGAGACAGGGGGTATTTATGGCTACACCTTC.

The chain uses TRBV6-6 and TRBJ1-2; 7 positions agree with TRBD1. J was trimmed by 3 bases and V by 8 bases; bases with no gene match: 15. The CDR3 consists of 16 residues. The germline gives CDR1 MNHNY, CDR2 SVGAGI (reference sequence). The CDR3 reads CASGQEAPSGYYGYTF. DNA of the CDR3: TGTGCCAGCGGACAGGAAGCCCCCTCCGGGTACTATGGCTACACCTTC.

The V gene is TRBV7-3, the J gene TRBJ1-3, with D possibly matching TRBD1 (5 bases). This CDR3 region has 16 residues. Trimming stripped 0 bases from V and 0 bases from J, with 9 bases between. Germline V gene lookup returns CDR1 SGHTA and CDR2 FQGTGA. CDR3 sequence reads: CASSLTSRVSGNTIYF. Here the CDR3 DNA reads TGTGCCAGCAGCTTAACGTCCAGGGTCTCTGGAAACACCATATATTTT.

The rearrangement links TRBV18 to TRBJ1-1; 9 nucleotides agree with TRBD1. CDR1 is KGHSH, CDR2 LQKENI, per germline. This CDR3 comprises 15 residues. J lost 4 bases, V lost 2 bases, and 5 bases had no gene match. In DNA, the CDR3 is TGTGCCAGCTCACCAGGGACAGGGATGAGCACTGAAGCTTTCTTT. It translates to CASSPGTGMSTEAFF. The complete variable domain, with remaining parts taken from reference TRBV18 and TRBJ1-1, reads NAGVMQNPRHLVRRRGQEARLRCSPMKGHSHVYWYRQLPEEGLKFMVYLQKENIIDESGMPKERFSAEFPKEGPSILRIQQVVRGDSAAYFCASSPGTGMSTEAFFGQGTRLTVV.

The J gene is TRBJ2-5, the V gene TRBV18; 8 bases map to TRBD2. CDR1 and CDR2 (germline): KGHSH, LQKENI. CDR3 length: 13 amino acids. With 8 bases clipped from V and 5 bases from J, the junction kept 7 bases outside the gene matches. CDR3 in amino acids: CASQRAGAETQYF. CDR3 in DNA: TGTGCCAGCCAGAGAGCGGGGGCGGAGACCCAGTACTTC.

The CDR3: CASSWGGDGPDTQYF. CDR3 nucleotide sequence: TGTGCCAGCAGCTGGGGGGGAGACGGCCCAGATACGCAGTATTTT. The chain carries TRBV11-3 and TRBJ2-3; 7 positions match TRBD2. Germline values: CDR1 SGHNT, CDR2 YENEEA. The CDR3 sequence is 15 residues long. V lost 4 bases and J lost 4; bases outside the gene matches: 8.

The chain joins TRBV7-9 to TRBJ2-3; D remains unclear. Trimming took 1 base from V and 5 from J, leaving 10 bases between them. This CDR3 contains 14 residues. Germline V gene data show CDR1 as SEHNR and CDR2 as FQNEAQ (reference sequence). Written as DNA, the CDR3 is TGTGCCAGCAGCTTAGGCTCCACCGGAGATACGCAGTATTTT. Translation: CASSLGSTGDTQYF.

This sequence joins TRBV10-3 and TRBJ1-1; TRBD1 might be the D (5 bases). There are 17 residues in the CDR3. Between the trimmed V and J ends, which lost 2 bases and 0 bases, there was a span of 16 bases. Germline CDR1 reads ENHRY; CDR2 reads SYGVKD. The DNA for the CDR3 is TGTGCCATCAGTGAGAATGCAGGGCTACTTATGAACACTGAAGCTTTCTTT. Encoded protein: CAISENAGLLMNTEAFF.

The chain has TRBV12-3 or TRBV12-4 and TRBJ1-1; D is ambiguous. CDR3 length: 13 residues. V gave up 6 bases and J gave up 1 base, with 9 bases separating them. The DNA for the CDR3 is TGTGCCAGCAGCCCCACATGGAACACTGAAGCTTTCTTT. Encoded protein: CASSPTWNTEAFF.

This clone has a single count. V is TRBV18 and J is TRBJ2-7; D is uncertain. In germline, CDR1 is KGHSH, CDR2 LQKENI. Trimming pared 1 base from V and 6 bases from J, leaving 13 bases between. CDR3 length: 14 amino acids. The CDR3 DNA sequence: TGTGCCAGCTCACCACGGGCCAAGGATAGCGAGCAGTACTTC. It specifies CASSPRAKDSEQYF.